In this sample, the clone carrying this T cell receptor (beta chain) turned up many times. The target antigen is unknown. These data belong to a study of CD8 T cells in ankylosing spondylitis. Whole-study findings and limits: A motif of under ten highly homologous TCR beta variants was seen as apparently characteristic of ankylosing spondylitis blood. In the blood and synovial fluid of reactive arthritis, some motif variants had been previously reported.

Each TCR beta library was made by quantitative 5'-RACE that incorporated molecular barcodes. TCRdb re-analysed the 5' RACE reads in MiXCR, keeping a single row per CDR3 protein. The repertoire has 500,000 or so distinct CDR3 sequences, roughly 5% of them found once; the top ten carry 3.5%. Sample: blood, either unsorted or a sorted T cell fraction (not recorded which). The sequence was obtained from a male donor with ankylosing spondylitis.

CDR3 residues: CASSVSRETQYF. The CDR3 DNA sequence: TGTGCCAGCAGTGTCTCCAGGGAGACCCAGTACTTC. This chain uses TRBV12-3 or TRBV12-4 with TRBJ2-5; no firm D call. The V and J ends lost 5 bases and 5 bases respectively, with 9 bases between them. The CDR3 totals 12 residues.